This TCR beta chain was documented in a study of shared clonotypes between healthy human individuals. The CDR3 consists of 11 residues. V shed 5 bases, J shed 16 bases, and the junction held 11 bases outside the gene matches. CDR1 and CDR2 (germline): DFQATT, SNEGSKA (reference sequence). This clone came up once. Its antigen remains unknown. Notes on the study in general: A handful of donors had around 5% of their naive CD4 clonotypes in common. It was the non-shared clonotypes that had lower generation probabilities than clonotypes shared by all four donors.

Running of the assay took place at deep level. The method was immunoSEQ multiplex PCR; TCRdb's version includes in-frame clones alone and lacks a portion of them. This sample has roughly 700,000 clones, with under 80% found just once. Input material: memory CD4+ T cells sorted from blood. Sample subset: CD45RA-negative fraction. This rearrangement joins TRBV20-1 to TRBJ2-1; TRBD2 aligns across 7 bases. The receptor comes from a woman in her twenties or thirties in good health. The CDR3, as DNA: TGCAGTGCTGGCTACCGGGACTATCTTTTCTTC. Protein sequence: CSAGYRDYLFF.